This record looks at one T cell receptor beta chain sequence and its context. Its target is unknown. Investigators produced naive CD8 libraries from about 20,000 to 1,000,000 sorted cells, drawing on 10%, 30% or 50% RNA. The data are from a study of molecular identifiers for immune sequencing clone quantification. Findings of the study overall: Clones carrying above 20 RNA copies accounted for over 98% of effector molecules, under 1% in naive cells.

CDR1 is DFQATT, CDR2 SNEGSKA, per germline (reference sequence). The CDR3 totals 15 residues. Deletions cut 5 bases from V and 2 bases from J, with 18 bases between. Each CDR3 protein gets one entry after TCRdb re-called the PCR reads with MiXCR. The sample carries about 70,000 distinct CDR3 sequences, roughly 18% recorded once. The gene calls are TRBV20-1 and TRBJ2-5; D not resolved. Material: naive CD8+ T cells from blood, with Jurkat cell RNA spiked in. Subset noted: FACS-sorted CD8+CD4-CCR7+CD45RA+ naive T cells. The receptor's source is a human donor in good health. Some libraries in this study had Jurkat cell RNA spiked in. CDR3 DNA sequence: TGCAGTGCTGGCCCCCCGGAATGGATTCAAGAGACCCAGTACTTC. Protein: CSAGPPEWIQETQYF.